This TCR beta chain was captured in a study of cytomegalovirus exposure and HLA in healthy donors (TCRdb year 2017). General notes on the study: In an earlier analysis of 587 of the donors, 276 Gb of sequence data and some 100 million unique TCR beta sequences from about 179 million T cells were reported. The study combined high-throughput TCR immunosequencing, statistical association of individual TCRs with disease status, and machine learning to predict cytomegalovirus infection status. Every discovery cohort repertoire had been produced on one sequencing platform. Four or five DR-DQ haplotypes were treated as single units for association and clustering because of strong linkage in the cohort. Rather than drawing on any new phenotypic data, the later analysis identified candidate immune exposures from TCR beta sequences and the way those sequences occurred across donors. An earlier analysis of a few hundred of the donors applied high-throughput TCR beta sequencing to assess whether each TCR beta V gene segment acted as functional or pseudogenic. In addition to the first cohort of roughly 700 subjects, a separate validation cohort of approximately 130 different subjects was used. The study used immunosequencing to profile the T cell repertoires of 670 or so subjects and linked those repertoires to cytomegalovirus serostatus. Among under 450 genotyped donors of the cohort, an average of approximately 240,000 unique TCR beta nucleotide sequences were sequenced per donor, roughly a sixth of them non-productive. Typing coverage varied by locus: roughly 629-630 donors for A, B, C, DRB1 and DQB1; roughly 500 for DQA1; 606 for DPA1; fewer than 480 for DPB1. To study patterns of TCR occurrence, a later analysis re-analyzed previously published TCR beta repertoires from 700 or so donors and added high-resolution HLA genotyping. Donor age, sex, ethnicity and CMV serostatus were compiled together with the repertoire data. A later genetic analysis took genome-wide SNP genotypes for about 65% of the 666 donors and used that subset as a discovery cohort. Around 300 gigabases of sequencing data and tens of millions of unique TCR sequences were included in an early release covering several hundred HLA-typed donors. Of the 350 to 450 genotyped donors, less than 85% were placed in the genetic ancestry cluster associated with self-reported Caucasian donors. HLA typing covered class I and class II loci at four-digit resolution. The study aimed to test whether signatures of past pathogen exposure could be identified by cataloging public T cell receptors. The investigation overall reported the following: CMV serostatus was the only immune exposure information available for the cohort. Only TCR beta chains were sequenced in this cohort, and the absence of alpha or paired-chain data limited detectable features. In a later analysis, the rate of TCR association differed among HLA loci, with DRB1 alleles having the most associated TCRs and HLA-C alleles having the fewest. HLA typing was unavailable for some donors at each locus, so association tests used only the typed subset. Sequencing depth was assumed to be roughly uniform across donors in the presence/absence analyses, though that assumption may not hold. At a false discovery rate of 0.05, a later analysis linked under 20,000 TCR beta sequences to specific HLA alleles. A later analysis found that most CMV-associated TCR beta chains appeared HLA-restricted, with HLA associations seemingly driven largely by CMV exposure. The study gave a list of some 150 TCR beta chains associated with cytomegalovirus. A further reported finding was that TCR beta sequences accurately predicted the HLA-A and HLA-B alleles for most subjects in the first cohort. In a later genetic analysis, fewer N-insertions in productive TCRs were reported among donors in an Asian-associated ancestry cluster than the roughly 700-donor mean. In a later analysis, HLA-associated TCR beta chains showed more clonal expansion and lower generation probabilities than non-associated chains that were equally common. The classifier was reported to diagnose cytomegalovirus status with high specificity and sensitivity in both the original and validation cohorts. In vitro tests confirmed that a few of the cytomegalovirus-associated TCR beta chains recognize cytomegalovirus antigens. A later genetic analysis associated a missense DCLRE1C variant with V-gene and J-gene trimming of TCR beta chains, and an independent cohort replicated the association. Because the 87-base-pair reads could not distinguish some IMGT-functional V segments, including TRBV6-2 and TRBV6-3, those segments were excluded. The authors suggested that the approach could potentially be extended to other disease states and immunological phenotypes. Linkage disequilibrium might explain the correlated functional status among segregating V segments, but an unknown experimental factor could not be excluded. In an earlier analysis of some 550 of the donors, most TCR beta V segments were observed in productive rearrangements about 87% or about 30% of the time, broadly matching IMGT annotations. Assigning TCR associations to individual alleles was difficult when HLA alleles, especially DR and DQ, strongly co-occurred. Several of the top co-occurrence clusters appeared to be linked to parvovirus B19, influenza, CMV and Epstein-Barr virus, according to a later analysis. Because counts were too low, more than 15 rarely observed V segments, including chromosome 9 orphons, were left out of the earlier analysis of 587 of the donors. A group of highly shared sequence variants was considered likely to be a technical artifact of the sequencing pipeline. While some public TCRs were present in many individuals, most TCR sequences turned up only very rarely across donors.

Concerning this clone itself: It lacks a known antigen. There are no base qualities to consult, and no much larger clone falls within one base.

Library creation used the immunoSEQ multiplex PCR assay. For the multiplex PCR, a mixture combining 60 forward primers for TCR Vbeta segments and 13 reverse primers for TCR Jbeta segments was used. Amplification of the CDR3 region of rearranged TCR beta genes was performed with a multiplex PCR assay on genomic DNA. The amplified TCR beta libraries were sequenced on the Illumina HiSeq System as 87-base-pair reads. Per the authors' processing: A later analysis counted about 80 million unique TCR beta chains across the 550 to 750 repertoires, and some 12 million of these chains were shared by at least two donors. Raw reads were error-corrected and collapsed into unique sequences with a nearest-neighbor algorithm that merged closely related sequences to remove PCR and sequencing errors. To assign V, D and J gene segments, CDR3 sequences were aligned to IMGT reference sequences. Each retained sequence needed at least a six-nucleotide match to both a V gene segment and a J gene segment. Rearrangements were classified as productive when the CDR3 lacked stop codons and remained in frame with V and J, and all other rearrangements were classified as non-productive. CDR3 was defined by IMGT convention, running from the second conserved V-encoded cysteine to the conserved J-encoded phenylalanine. Sequences without an unambiguous match to a single V gene segment were excluded from the earlier analysis of approximately 600 of the donors. In an earlier analysis of 450 to 700 of the donors, V segments were called functional above 56.7% productive rearrangements and were called segregating when the between-donor standard deviation exceeded 5%. To diagnose cytomegalovirus status from the catalog of TCR beta chain sequences, a statistical classification framework was built. A later analysis assigned V and J genes by comparing TCR nucleotide sequences with IMGT/GENE-DB human TR gene sequences. The TCRdist pipeline was used in a later analysis to assign CDR3 sequences and most-parsimonious VDJ recombination scenarios. A later analysis defined each TCR beta chain by its CDR3 amino acid sequence plus V-gene family, and excluded reads lacking a unique V-gene family. To address suspected cross-contamination and a sequencing artifact, a later analysis removed 592 highly shared, low-generation-probability nucleotide sequences. In a later analysis, a clonal expansion index was calculated for each public chain from normalized within-repertoire ranks of inferred template counts. In a later analysis, generation probabilities were computed using a VDJ recombination model fitted to out-of-frame rearrangements, and the results were checked against IGoR. Hypergeometric tests were used in a later analysis to score TCR-TCR, TCR-HLA and TCR-CMV co-occurrence, with a repertoire-size bias correction applied to the TCR pairs. To estimate false discovery rates, a later analysis permuted the HLA or CMV assignments 20 times. In a later analysis, co-occurring TCRs were grouped using DBSCAN, and TCRdist sequence similarity was added for clustering within HLA-allele-positive subsets. For co-occurrence clustering, repertoires with fewer than 30,000 or more than 120,000 public chains were excluded, along with roughly five repertoires with anomalous nucleotide sharing. As stored in TCRdb, this immuneACCESS dataset retains in-frame rearrangements with V and J assigned. A fraction of the clones does not appear; measured against another copy, unresolved V genes explain less than half of the discrepancy, and the remainder lacks a known reason. That table furnishes V, J and clone size, whereas the DNA furnished D and trimming. The sample has roughly 100,000 clones on record, over 60% of them singletons. The ten largest account for about 5.4% of the sample.

In total, roughly 710 healthy bone marrow donors made up the cohort. At the time of sampling, every cohort member was nominally healthy, though immune exposures that went unrecorded were likely present. The donor tested CMV seropositive, placing the donor among the 290 or so seropositive members of the cohort. A peripheral blood sample was collected from each donor, and TCR beta sequencing was performed on peripheral blood mononuclear cells. Genomic DNA extraction from the blood cell samples was performed with the Qiagen DNeasy Blood Extraction Kit. V loses 5 bases, J loses 8 bases, and the germline ends lie 12 bases apart. The germline V gene gives CDR1 as ENHRY and CDR2 as SYGVKD. The CDR3 runs 12 residues from the cysteine to the phenylalanine. Only the CDR3 part of the read is kept: 36 bases, read in frame from the first base.

The chain uses TRBV10-3 and TRBJ1-2; too little of a D gene remains to name it. Input material: PBMCs. This clonotype was obtained from a young woman in good health and CMV-seropositive. DNA sequence: TGTGCCATCAGTCCCCGGGAGTCCGGCTACACCTTC. It is translated as CAISPRESGYTF.